The subject of this entry is one TCR beta chain. What it binds is unknown. The data were taken from a study of blood T cells in healthy people across ages. The overall study: In model experiments, template switching was able to capture about one barcoded beta molecule for every two T cells that were present. Study-level findings and limits: When one million T cells were used, diversity estimates were thought to be underestimates. Diversity of TCR beta per million T cells declined in a roughly linear way with age. Versus aged donors, long-lived donors had higher diversity and more naive CD4+ cells.

A second PCR, run for roughly 7 to 11 cycles, used a sample-barcoded 5' primer plus a J-beta primer mix. MiXCR was run by TCRdb on the 5' RACE reads, yielding one entry per CDR3 protein. The sample includes around 1.5 million distinct CDR3 sequences, roughly 60% of them seen just once. V lost 8 bases and J lost 7, with 14 bases in between. The CDR3 loop spans 13 amino acids. CDR1 SNHLY and CDR2 FYNNEI come from the germline V gene. This clonotype was obtained from a young man in good health. The rearrangement uses TRBV2 and TRBJ2-2; a possible D gene is TRBD2 (5 bases). The sequenced material came from blood. CDR3 protein: CASLDFLGGELFF. CDR3 coding DNA: TGTGCCAGCCTGGACTTTCTGGGCGGGGAGCTGTTTTTT.